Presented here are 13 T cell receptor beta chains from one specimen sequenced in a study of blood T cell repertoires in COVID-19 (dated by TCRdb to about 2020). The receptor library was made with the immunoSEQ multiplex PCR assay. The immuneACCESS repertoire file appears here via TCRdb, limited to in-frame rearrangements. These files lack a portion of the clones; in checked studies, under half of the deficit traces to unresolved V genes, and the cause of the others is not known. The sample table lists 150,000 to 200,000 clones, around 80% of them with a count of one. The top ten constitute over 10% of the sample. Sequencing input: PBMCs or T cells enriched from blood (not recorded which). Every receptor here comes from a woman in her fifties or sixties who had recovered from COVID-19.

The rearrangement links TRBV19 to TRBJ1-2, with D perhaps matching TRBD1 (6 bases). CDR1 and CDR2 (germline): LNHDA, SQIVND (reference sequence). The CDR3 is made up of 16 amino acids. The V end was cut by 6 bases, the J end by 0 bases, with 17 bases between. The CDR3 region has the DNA TGTGCCAGTAGCCTCCCCCGACAGGCAACTAACTATGGCTACACCTTC. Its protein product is CASSLPRQATNYGYTF.

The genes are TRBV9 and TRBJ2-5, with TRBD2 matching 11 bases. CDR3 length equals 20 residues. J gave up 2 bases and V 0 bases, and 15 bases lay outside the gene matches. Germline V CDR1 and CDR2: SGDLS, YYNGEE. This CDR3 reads CASSVGVGLAGGFLQETQYF. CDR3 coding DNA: TGTGCCAGCAGCGTAGGAGTGGGGCTAGCGGGGGGATTTTTACAAGAGACCCAGTACTTC. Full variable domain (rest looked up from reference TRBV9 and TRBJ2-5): DSGVTQTPKHLITATGQRVTLRCSPRSGDLSVYWYQQSLDQGLQFLIQYYNGEERAKGNILERFSAQQFPDLHSELNLSSLELGDSALYFCASSVGVGLAGGFLQETQYFGPGTRLLVL.

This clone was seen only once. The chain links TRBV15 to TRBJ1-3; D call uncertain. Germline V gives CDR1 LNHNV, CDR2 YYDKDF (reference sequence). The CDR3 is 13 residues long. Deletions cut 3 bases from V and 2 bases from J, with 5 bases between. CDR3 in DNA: TGTGCCACCAGCAGCGGAGCTGGAAACACCATATATTTT. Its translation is CATSSGAGNTIYF.

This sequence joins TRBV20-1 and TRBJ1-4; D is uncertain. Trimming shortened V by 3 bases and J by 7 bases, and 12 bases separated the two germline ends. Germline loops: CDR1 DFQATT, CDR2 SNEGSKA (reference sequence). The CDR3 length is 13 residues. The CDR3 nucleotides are TGCAGTGCTAGTGCCCGGGGTTCTGAAAAACTGTTTTTT. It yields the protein CSASARGSEKLFF.

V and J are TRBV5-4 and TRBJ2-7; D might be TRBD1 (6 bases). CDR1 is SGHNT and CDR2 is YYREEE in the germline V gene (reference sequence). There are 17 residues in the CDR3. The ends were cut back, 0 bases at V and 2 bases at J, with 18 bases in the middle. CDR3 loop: CASSLGGQGRATYEQYF. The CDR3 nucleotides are TGTGCCAGCAGCTTGGGGGGGCAGGGCAGGGCAACCTACGAGCAGTACTTC.

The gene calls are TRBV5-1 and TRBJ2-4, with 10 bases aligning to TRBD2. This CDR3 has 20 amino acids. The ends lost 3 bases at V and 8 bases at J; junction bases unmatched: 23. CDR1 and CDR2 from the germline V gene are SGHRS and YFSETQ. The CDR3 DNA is TGCGCCAGCAGCTCGACCGTTGTTACAACGACTAGCGGGTATGGGGACATTCAGTACTTC. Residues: CASSSTVVTTTSGYGDIQYF.

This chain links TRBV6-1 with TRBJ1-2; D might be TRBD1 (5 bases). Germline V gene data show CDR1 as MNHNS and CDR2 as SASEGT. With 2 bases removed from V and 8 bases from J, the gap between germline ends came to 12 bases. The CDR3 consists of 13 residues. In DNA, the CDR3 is TGTGCCAGCAGTGAAAGACTAGGGGAGGGCTACACCTTC. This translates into CASSERLGEGYTF.

The CDR3 here is CSVETALSYEQYF. Here the CDR3 DNA reads TGCAGCGTTGAGACTGCTCTCTCCTACGAGCAGTACTTC. The genes are TRBV29-1 and TRBJ2-7; D gene uncertain. The germline V gene encodes CDR1 SQVTM and CDR2 ANQGSEA. Deletions cut 3 bases from V and 0 bases from J, with 9 bases between. CDR3 size: 13 residues.

The CDR3 DNA reads TGTGCCATCAACGGAGGCGGGGCGAACACCGGGGAGCTGTTTTTT. Translation gives CAINGGGANTGELFF. The J gene is TRBJ2-2, the V gene TRBV10-3; D is perhaps TRBD2 (6 bases). The CDR3 runs to 15 residues. Looked up from germline, CDR1 is ENHRY and CDR2 is SYGVKD. V was clipped by 7 bases and J by 0 bases, with 12 bases between them.

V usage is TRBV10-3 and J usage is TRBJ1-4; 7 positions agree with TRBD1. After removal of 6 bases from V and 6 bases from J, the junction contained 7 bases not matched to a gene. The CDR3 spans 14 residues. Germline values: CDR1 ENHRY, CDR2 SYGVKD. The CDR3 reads CAIRSDRDDEKLFF. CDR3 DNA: TGTGCCATCAGATCAGACAGGGATGATGAAAAACTGTTTTTT.

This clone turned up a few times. The CDR3 protein is CASSERLAGETQYF. The CDR3 DNA sequence: TGTGCCAGTAGCGAAAGACTAGCGGGAGAGACCCAGTACTTC. This chain uses TRBV19 with TRBJ2-5; 10 bases map to TRBD2. The junction had 5 bases not matched to a gene; V was cut back by 6 bases and J by 4 bases. Germline assignment: CDR1 LNHDA and CDR2 SQIVND (reference sequence). This CDR3 contains 14 residues.

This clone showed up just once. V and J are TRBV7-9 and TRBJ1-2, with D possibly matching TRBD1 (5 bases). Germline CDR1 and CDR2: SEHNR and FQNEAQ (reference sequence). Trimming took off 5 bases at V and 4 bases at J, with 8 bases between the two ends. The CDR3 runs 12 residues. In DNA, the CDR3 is TGTGCCAGCAGCCTGCAGGGCTATGGCTACACCTTC. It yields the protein CASSLQGYGYTF. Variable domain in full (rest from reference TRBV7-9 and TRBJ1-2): DTGVSQNPRHKITKRGQNVTFRCDPISEHNRLYWYRQTLGQGPEFLTYFQNEAQLEKSRLLSDRFSAERPKGSFSTLEIQRTEQGDSAMYLCASSLQGYGYTFGSGTRLTVV.

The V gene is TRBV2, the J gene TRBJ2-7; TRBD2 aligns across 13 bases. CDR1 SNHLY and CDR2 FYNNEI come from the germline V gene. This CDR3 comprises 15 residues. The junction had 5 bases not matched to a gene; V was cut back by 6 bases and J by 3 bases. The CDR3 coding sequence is TGTGCCAGCAGGGGAGGGACTAGCGGGGACTACGAGCAGTACTTC. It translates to CASRGGTSGDYEQYF.